Listed below are T cell receptor beta chains from one sample, sequenced in a study of CD8 T cells in Susac syndrome. TCRdb called the immunoSEQ multiplex PCR reads again in MiXCR, with one record for every CDR3 protein. In the table there are some 130,000 distinct CDR3 sequences, more than 90% of which are singletons. Source material: CD4+ T cells from PBMCs. These receptors were obtained from a human donor in good health. Both conserved end residues are part of each CDR3. The D gene is left open where the match is weak. Clone size is not always given. Where it is, it says once, few, many or a class for expanded clones.

d_gene	v_gene	j_gene	abundance	CDR3nt	CDR3aa
.	TRBV28	TRBJ2-3	.	TGTGCCAGCATCCCATTGGGCACAGATACGCAGTATTTT	CASIPLGTDTQYF
.	TRBV3-1	TRBJ2-3	.	TGTGCCAGCAGCCAACGACTCGCCGGGCCCACAGATACGCAGTATTTT	CASSQRLAGPTDTQYF
.	TRBV5-6	TRBJ1-2	.	TGTGCCAGCAGCTTGGTTTGGGGATCTAACTATGGCTACACCTTC	CASSLVWGSNYGYTF
.	TRBV7-9	TRBJ2-7	.	TGTGCCAGCAGCTTAAACTCCTACGAGCAGTACTTC	CASSLNSYEQYF
.	TRBV5-4	TRBJ2-7	.	TGTGCCAGCAGCGAAGGCTCCCAGACACCTTACGAGCAGTACTTC	CASSEGSQTPYEQYF
.	TRBV7-2	TRBJ1-2	.	TGTGCCAGCAGCTTAGAAAGGGGAGGCTACACCTTC	CASSLERGGYTF
.	TRBV12-3/TRBV12-4	TRBJ1-1	.	TGTGCCAGCAGTACCCGGGCAGGGGTAACTGAAGCTTTCTTT	CASSTRAGVTEAFF
TRBD2	TRBV12-3/TRBV12-4	TRBJ2-2	.	TGTGCCAGCAGCCGAGCGGGACTGAACACCGGGGAGCTGTTTTTT	CASSRAGLNTGELFF
TRBD2	TRBV20-1	TRBJ2-3	.	TGCAGTGCTAGAGAGGGACTAGCGGGAGACACAGATACGCAGTATTTT	CSAREGLAGDTDTQYF
TRBD1	TRBV2	TRBJ2-3	.	TGTGCCAACACCCGGGACAGGAGGAGCACAGATACGCAGTATTTT	CANTRDRRSTDTQYF
TRBD2	TRBV5-1	TRBJ2-2	.	TGCGCCAGCAGCTTGGACCCTGGGCTAGCGGGAGGAAGGAACACCGGGGAGCTGTTTTTT	CASSLDPGLAGGRNTGELFF
.	TRBV6-6	TRBJ2-6	.	TGTGCCAGCAGTTATCAGGGTTCTGGGGCCAACGTCCTGACTTTC	CASSYQGSGANVLTF
.	TRBV28	TRBJ2-2	.	TGTGCCAGTTCCGGGACACCCCTCGCGGGGGAGCTGTTTTTT	CASSGTPLAGELFF
.	TRBV18	TRBJ2-3	.	TGTGCCAGCTCACCCCATCAGGATACGCAGTATTTT	CASSPHQDTQYF
.	TRBV7-6	TRBJ2-7	few	TGTGCCAGCAGCTTAGCGGGACGGAACGAGCAGTACTTC	CASSLAGRNEQYF
TRBD1	TRBV4-1	TRBJ1-4	.	TGCGCCAGCAGCACAGGGGACTCGGGCATAGAAAAACTGTTTTTT	CASSTGDSGIEKLFF
TRBD1	TRBV29-1	TRBJ2-2	.	TGCAGCGTTGGACAGGGCCGAGCGAACACCGGGGAGCTGTTTTTT	CSVGQGRANTGELFF
TRBD1	TRBV27	TRBJ2-4	.	TGTGCCAGCAGTCCCCGGGGACAGGGTGACATTCAGTACTTC	CASSPRGQGDIQYF
TRBD2	TRBV7-2	TRBJ2-5	.	TGTGCCAGCAGCTTGGGACTACCAACGGAGAGCCAGTACTTC	CASSLGLPTESQYF
.	TRBV3-1	TRBJ2-3	once	TGTGCCAGCAGCCAAGAGTCAGGAACAGATACGCAGTATTTT	CASSQESGTDTQYF
TRBD2	TRBV5-6	TRBJ2-1	.	TGTGCCAGCAGCTTGTTTAGCGGGGACAATGAGCAGTTCTTC	CASSLFSGDNEQFF
TRBD2	TRBV5-4	TRBJ2-1	.	TGTGCCAGCAGCGAGGGACTAGCGGGAGCATATGGGAATGAGCAGTTCTTC	CASSEGLAGAYGNEQFF
TRBD1	TRBV20-1	TRBJ1-1	.	TGCAGTGCTCGGACAGGGGGCTTTGGTGACACTGAAGCTTTCTTT	CSARTGGFGDTEAFF
TRBD1	TRBV7-9	TRBJ2-6	.	TGTGCCAGCAGCCCCATAGGACAGGTGAGCTTTGGGGCCAACGTCCTGACTTTC	CASSPIGQVSFGANVLTF
TRBD2	TRBV9	TRBJ2-7	.	TGTGCCAGCAGCGTAGAAGCGGGATCCTACGAGCAGTACTTC	CASSVEAGSYEQYF
.	TRBV3-1	TRBJ1-2	.	TGTGCCAGCAGCCAAGTTCCTCTATGGGGCTACACCTTC	CASSQVPLWGYTF
TRBD1	TRBV27	TRBJ2-3	once	TGTGCCAGCAGCCTCGGGACAGGGCCAGATACGCAGTATTTT	CASSLGTGPDTQYF
TRBD2	TRBV28	TRBJ2-1	.	TGTGCCAGCAGACCCCCAGCGGGAGGGCCTTCGAATGAGCAGTTCTTC	CASRPPAGGPSNEQFF
.	TRBV5-4	TRBJ2-3	.	TGTGCCAGCAGCATTACAGCGCTACCTAGCACAGATACGCAGTATTTT	CASSITALPSTDTQYF
.	TRBV24-1	TRBJ2-1	.	TGTGCCACCAGTGGGGGGCAGGGGAGTTTCGCTGAGCAGTTCTTC	CATSGGQGSFAEQFF
TRBD1	TRBV29-1	TRBJ1-1	once	TGCAGCGTTACAGGGGGTAGCACTGAAGCTTTCTTT	CSVTGGSTEAFF
.	TRBV29-1	TRBJ2-3	.	TGCAGCGTTGAAGGCCGACTATTGACAGATACGCAGTATTTT	CSVEGRLLTDTQYF
.	TRBV20-1	TRBJ2-1	.	TGCAGTGCCCAGAGGCAGAGCTCCTACAATGAGCAGTTCTTC	CSAQRQSSYNEQFF
.	TRBV2	TRBJ2-3	.	TGTGCCAGCACGGTTGGAGATACGCAGTATTTT	CASTVGDTQYF
TRBD1	TRBV2	TRBJ2-2	once	TGTGCCAGCAGGCAGGATCAGGGGGCTACCGGGGAGCTGTTTTTT	CASRQDQGATGELFF
TRBD2	TRBV18	TRBJ2-5	.	TGTGCCAGCTCACCCCCGGGACTAGGAATTGAGACCCAGTACTTC	CASSPPGLGIETQYF
TRBD1	TRBV5-1	TRBJ2-5	.	TGCGCCAGCAGCTATGGACAGGGTGGAGAGACCCAGTACTTC	CASSYGQGGETQYF
.	TRBV7-2	TRBJ2-1	once	TGTGCCAGCAGCCTAGCTTTACAGAAGAAGTTCTTC	CASSLALQKKFF
TRBD2	TRBV29-1	TRBJ2-1	.	TGCAGCGTTACTAGCGATCATAGTGGGAATGAGCAGTTCTTC	CSVTSDHSGNEQFF
TRBD1	TRBV30	TRBJ1-2	.	TGTGCCTGGAGAACACCCGGGACAGGGGGCTATGGCTACACCTTC	CAWRTPGTGGYGYTF
.	TRBV5-1	TRBJ2-5	once	TGCGCCAGCAGCCCGGGGTCAGAGACCCAGTACTTC	CASSPGSETQYF
TRBD1	TRBV12-3/TRBV12-4	TRBJ2-7	.	TGTGCCAGCAGTCGGGACAGCTACGAGCAGTACTTC	CASSRDSYEQYF
.	TRBV5-1	TRBJ2-6	.	TGCGCCAGCAGCCGGACGACCCGTCGGGCCAACGTCCTGACTTTC	CASSRTTRRANVLTF
TRBD2	TRBV15	TRBJ2-1	.	TGTGCCACCAGCAGATCTACCGGGACTAGCGGGAGGGGTGAGCAGTTCTTC	CATSRSTGTSGRGEQFF
TRBD1	TRBV29-1	TRBJ2-7	.	TGCAGCGTCGCCCCGGGACAGGGCGAGCAGTACTTC	CSVAPGQGEQYF
TRBD2	TRBV20-1	TRBJ2-1	.	TGCAGTGCTGGGCGTGATACTAGCGGGAGGGATGAGCAGTTCTTC	CSAGRDTSGRDEQFF
TRBD1	TRBV3-1	TRBJ2-7	.	TGTGCCAGCAGCCAGGACAGGGCGCGAGGCGAGCAGTACTTC	CASSQDRARGEQYF
TRBD2	TRBV3-1	TRBJ2-1	.	TGTGCCAGCAGGACTAGCGGGAGTGGCAATGAGCAGTTCTTC	CASRTSGSGNEQFF
TRBD2	TRBV2	TRBJ2-3	.	TGTGCCAGCAGGGCCAGCGGGAGTAGCACAGATACGCAGTATTTT	CASRASGSSTDTQYF
TRBD2	TRBV30	TRBJ2-7	.	TGTGCCTGGAGGACTAGCGGGTCCTACGAGCAGTACTTC	CAWRTSGSYEQYF
TRBD2	TRBV10-3	TRBJ2-7	.	TGTGCCATCAGTAGCGGGAGCGGCGAGCAGTACTTC	CAISSGSGEQYF
.	TRBV30	TRBJ1-5	.	TGTGCCTGGAGTGTAGGAGGGCTGAGCAATCAGCCCCAGCATTTT	CAWSVGGLSNQPQHF
.	TRBV27	TRBJ2-7	once	TGTGCCAGCAGTCGACCCCCCGGTATCGAGCAGTACTTC	CASSRPPGIEQYF